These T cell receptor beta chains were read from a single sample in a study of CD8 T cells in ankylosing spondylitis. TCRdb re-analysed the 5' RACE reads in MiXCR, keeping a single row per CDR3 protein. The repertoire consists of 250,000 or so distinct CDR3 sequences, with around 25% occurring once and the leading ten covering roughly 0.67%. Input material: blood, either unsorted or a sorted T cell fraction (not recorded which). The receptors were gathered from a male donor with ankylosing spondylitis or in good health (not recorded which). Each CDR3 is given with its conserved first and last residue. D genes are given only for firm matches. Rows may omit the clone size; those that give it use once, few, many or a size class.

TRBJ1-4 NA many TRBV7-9 TGTGCCAGTGGGACGTTCGATGAAAAACTGTTTTTT CASGTFDEKLFF
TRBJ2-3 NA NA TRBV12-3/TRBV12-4 TGTGCCAGCAGCGATAGTGGTGCGGATACGCAGTATTTT CASSDSGADTQYF
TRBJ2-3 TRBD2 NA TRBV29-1 TGCAGCGTTGAGCGGGGGAGCACAGATACGCAGTATTTT CSVERGSTDTQYF
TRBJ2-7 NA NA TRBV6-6 TGTGCCAGCCAGGGACACCACTACGAGCAGTACTTC CASQGHHYEQYF
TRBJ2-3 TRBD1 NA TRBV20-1 TGCAGTTCTGGCCAGGGACAGGGCTTCACAGATACGCAGTATTTT CSSGQGQGFTDTQYF
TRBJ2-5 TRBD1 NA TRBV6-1 TGTGCCAGCAGTGACACCTACAGGGGGGAAGAGACCCAGTACTTC CASSDTYRGEETQYF
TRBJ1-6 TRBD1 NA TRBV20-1 TGCAGTGCTAGAGTTGACAGGGGGGGTTCACCCCTCCACTTT CSARVDRGGSPLHF
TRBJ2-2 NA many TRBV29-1 TGCAGCGTTGGTTACGGCACCGGGGAGCTGTTTTTT CSVGYGTGELFF
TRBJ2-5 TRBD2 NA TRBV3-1 TGTGCCAGCACCTGGCGGGCGGGGGGGCCGGTCGAGGAGACCCAGTACTTC CASTWRAGGPVEETQYF
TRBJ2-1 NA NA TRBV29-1 TGCAGCGTTGAGGCCCGGGGGCATGAGCAGTTCTTC CSVEARGHEQFF
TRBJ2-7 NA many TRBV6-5 TGTGCCAGCAGTCCGGACGGAGAGCAGTACTTC CASSPDGEQYF
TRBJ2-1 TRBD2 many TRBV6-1 TGTGCCAGCAGTCCCGTACTAGCGGGCACCCATGAGCAGTTCTTC CASSPVLAGTHEQFF
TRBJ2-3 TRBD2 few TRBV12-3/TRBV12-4 TGTGCCAGCAGTTCAGCGGGGTGGGGCACAGATACGCAGTATTTT CASSSAGWGTDTQYF
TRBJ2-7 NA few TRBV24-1 TGTGCCACCAGTGATGACAGCTACGAGCAGTACTTC CATSDDSYEQYF
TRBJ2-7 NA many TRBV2 TGTGCCAGCAGCGCGGGACAGAATGTCCCCTACGAGCAGTACTTC CASSAGQNVPYEQYF
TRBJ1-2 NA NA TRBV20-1 TGCAGTGCTAGAGATCTACAGAAACCCTATGGCTACACCTTC CSARDLQKPYGYTF
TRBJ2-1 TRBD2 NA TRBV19 TGTGCCAGTAGTATAGGACTAGCGGGGGCCGGGTATGAGCAGTTCTTC CASSIGLAGAGYEQFF
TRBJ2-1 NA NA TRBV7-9 TGTGCCAGCAGCTTCGGGACTGTAAATGAGCAGTTCTTC CASSFGTVNEQFF
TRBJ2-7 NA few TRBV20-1 TGCAGTGCTAGAGACTCCGGGACGGTCGATGAGCAGTACTTC CSARDSGTVDEQYF
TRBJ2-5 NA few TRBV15 TGTGCCACCAGCCTCGATAGCGGCCTACAAGAGACCCAGTACTTC CATSLDSGLQETQYF
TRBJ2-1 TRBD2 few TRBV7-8 TGTGCCAGCAGCCCCTTTGTGCGGGGGGCATTTGGGCAGTTCTTC CASSPFVRGAFGQFF
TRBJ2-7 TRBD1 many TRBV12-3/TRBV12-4 TGTGCCAGCAGTTTATCAGGGGGCTACGAGCAGTACTTC CASSLSGGYEQYF
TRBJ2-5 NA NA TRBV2 TGTGCCAGCAGTGAACGCCCGGAGCGCGAGACCCAGTACTTC CASSERPERETQYF
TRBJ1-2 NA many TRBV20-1 TGCAGTGCTAGAGATCCGGTCTATGGCTACACCTTC CSARDPVYGYTF
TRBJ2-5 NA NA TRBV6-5 TGTGCCAGCAGTTACACTCCTACAGGCCAAGAGACCCAGTACTTC CASSYTPTGQETQYF
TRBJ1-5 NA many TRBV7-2 TGTGCCAGCAGCTTACTCACAGGAAGACAGCCCCAGCATTTT CASSLLTGRQPQHF
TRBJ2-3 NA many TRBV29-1 TGCAGCGTTAGGAGGACAAACACAGATACGCAGTATTTT CSVRRTNTDTQYF
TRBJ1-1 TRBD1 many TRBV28 TGTGCCAGCAGAGAAACAGGGGGCACTGAAGCTTTCTTT CASRETGGTEAFF
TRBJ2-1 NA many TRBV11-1 TGTGCCAGCAGCTTACCTGTTCTGGGACAACCTAAGAAGAGTGAGCAGTTCTTC CASSLPVLGQPKKSEQFF
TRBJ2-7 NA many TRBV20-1 TGCAGTGCTCCCCTGGGCCCCTCGGAGCAGTACTTC CSAPLGPSEQYF
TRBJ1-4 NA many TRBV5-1 TGCGCCAGCAGCTCCCGTGGCAGGTCTGAAAAACTGTTTTTT CASSSRGRSEKLFF
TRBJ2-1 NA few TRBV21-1 TGTGCCAGCGAACCGGGACAGGGGCACAATGAGCAGTTCTTC CASEPGQGHNEQFF
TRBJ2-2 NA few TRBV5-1 TGCGCCAGCAGCTTGGTCCTGGGGGGCGCGTCCGGGGAGCTGTTTTTT CASSLVLGGASGELFF
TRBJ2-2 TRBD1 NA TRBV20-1 TGCAGTGCCCAACGACAGGGGACCACCGGGGAGCTGTTTTTT CSAQRQGTTGELFF
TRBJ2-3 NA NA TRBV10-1 TGCGCCAGCAGTGACAGGGTCAGCACAGATACGCAGTATTTT CASSDRVSTDTQYF
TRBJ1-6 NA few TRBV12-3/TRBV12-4 TGTGCCAGCAGCCTGACAGCCTCCTATAATTCACCCCTCCACTTT CASSLTASYNSPLHF
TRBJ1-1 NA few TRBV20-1 TGCAGTGCTAGTTGGGGGGCAACGAACACTGAAGCTTTCTTT CSASWGATNTEAFF
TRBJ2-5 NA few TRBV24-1 TGTGCCACCAGTGATGAGGGTGGAGAGACCCAGTACTTC CATSDEGGETQYF
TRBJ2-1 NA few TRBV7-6 TGTGCCAGCAGCTGGGGGACTGTACACAATGAGCAGTTCTTC CASSWGTVHNEQFF
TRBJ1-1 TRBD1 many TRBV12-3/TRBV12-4 TGTGCCAGCAGTCTCCGACAGGGGCGTGAAGCTTTCTTT CASSLRQGREAFF
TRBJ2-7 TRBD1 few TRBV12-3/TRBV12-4 TGTGCCAGCAGCACGGGACAGGGGGCCTACGAGCAGTACTTC CASSTGQGAYEQYF
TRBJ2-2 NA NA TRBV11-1 TGTGCCAGCAGCTTACAGGCAGCGAACACCGGGGAGCTGTTTTTT CASSLQAANTGELFF
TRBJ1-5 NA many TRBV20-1 TGCAGTGCTCAAACAAGCAATCAGCCCCAGCATTTT CSAQTSNQPQHF
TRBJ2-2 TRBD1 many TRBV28 TGTGCCAGCAGGTTGACAGGGGGGAACACCGGGGAGCTGTTTTTT CASRLTGGNTGELFF
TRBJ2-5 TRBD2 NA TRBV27 TGTGCCAGTAACGCAGCGGGGGGGCTTCAAGAGACCCAGTACTTC CASNAAGGLQETQYF
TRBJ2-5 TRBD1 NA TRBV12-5 TGTGCTAGTGGTTACCCCAACAGGGGCCCCGGCGAGACCCAGTACTTC CASGYPNRGPGETQYF
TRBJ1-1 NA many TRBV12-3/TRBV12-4 TGTGCCAGCAGTTTAGTTGGGGGGAACACTGAAGCTTTCTTT CASSLVGGNTEAFF
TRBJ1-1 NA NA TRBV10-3 TGTGCCATCAGTGAGGACAGATCCACTGAAGCTTTCTTT CAISEDRSTEAFF
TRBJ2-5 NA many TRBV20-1 TGCAGTGCTAGAGCCGAAACTCGGGGGACCCAGTACTTC CSARAETRGTQYF
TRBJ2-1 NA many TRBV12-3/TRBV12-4 TGTGCCAGCAGCCTGGCAGGCTCCTACAATGAGCAGTTCTTC CASSLAGSYNEQFF